Listed below are T cell receptor beta chains from one sample, sequenced in a study of blood T cells in healthy people across ages. TCRdb reanalysed the 5' RACE reads using MiXCR and keeps one entry per CDR3 protein. The sample contains around 520,000 distinct CDR3 sequences, 25% to 35% of which appear only once. This sample also appeared in a second study, on T cells of mothers and their children.

Material: blood. The receptors here all came from a boy aged 2-9 years in good health. Both conserved end residues are part of each CDR3. A D gene is named only where the DNA matches it firmly. Some rows have no size entry. The others give once, few or many, or a class for an expanded clone.

CDR3 protein	CDR3 DNA	V gene	J gene	clone size	D gene
CASSGPRRAARYF	TGTGCCAGCAGTGGGCCCCGACGGGCAGCCCGGTATTTT	TRBV25-1	TRBJ2-3	NA	NA
CASSLWGNEQYF	TGCGCCAGCAGCTTGTGGGGGAACGAGCAGTACTTC	TRBV5-1	TRBJ2-7	NA	NA
CASSLEVGQPNYGYTF	TGTGCCAGCAGCTTAGAAGTTGGGCAGCCGAACTATGGCTACACCTTC	TRBV7-9	TRBJ1-2	few	NA
CATSRVRGYNEQFF	TGTGCCACCAGCAGAGTGCGGGGGTACAATGAGCAGTTCTTC	TRBV15	TRBJ2-1	NA	TRBD2
CASSGPGGGFNTGELFF	TGTGCCAGCAGCGGCCCCGGGGGAGGGTTCAACACCGGGGAGCTGTTTTTT	TRBV6-1	TRBJ2-2	few	TRBD2
CASSTSRQGRSEKLFF	TGTGCCAGCAGCACTTCTCGACAGGGTAGAAGTGAAAAACTGTTTTTT	TRBV12-3/TRBV12-4	TRBJ1-4	once	TRBD1
CSVEGIGLAVKENEQFF	TGCAGCGTTGAAGGGATTGGACTAGCGGTTAAGGAGAATGAGCAGTTCTTC	TRBV29-1	TRBJ2-1	NA	TRBD2
CASSQGGQTGRGNTIYF	TGCGCCAGCAGCCAAGGAGGGCAGACCGGACGCGGTAACACCATATATTTT	TRBV4-3	TRBJ1-3	NA	NA
CSVARGLTDTQYF	TGCAGCGTTGCCAGGGGGCTCACAGATACGCAGTATTTT	TRBV29-1	TRBJ2-3	NA	TRBD1
CASTVRQRSYEQYF	TGCGCCAGCACAGTAAGACAGCGCTCCTACGAGCAGTACTTC	TRBV10-1	TRBJ2-7	few	NA
CSAATGTYSYNEQFF	TGCAGTGCCGCTACCGGGACTTACTCCTACAATGAGCAGTTCTTC	TRBV20-1	TRBJ2-1	few	NA
CASSVDEETQYF	TGTGCCAGCAGCGTAGATGAGGAGACCCAGTACTTC	TRBV9	TRBJ2-5	many	NA
CSARGLAGKETQYF	TGCAGTGCTAGAGGACTAGCGGGAAAAGAGACCCAGTACTTC	TRBV20-1	TRBJ2-5	NA	TRBD2
CASSSGQGGREKLFF	TGTGCCAGCAGCTCAGGACAGGGCGGGAGGGAAAAACTGTTTTTT	TRBV11-2	TRBJ1-4	few	TRBD1
CASSYREGLGEQYF	TGTGCCAGCAGTTATCGGGAGGGCCTGGGGGAGCAGTACTTC	TRBV6-6	TRBJ2-7	NA	TRBD2
CASSLMGTKNIQYF	TGTGCCAGCAGTTTAATGGGGACCAAAAACATTCAGTACTTC	TRBV12-3/TRBV12-4	TRBJ2-4	many	NA
CASSALAGEYNEQFF	TGTGCCAGCAGCGCCCTAGCGGGGGAGTACAATGAGCAGTTCTTC	TRBV9	TRBJ2-1	NA	TRBD2
CATSRGRRNTGELFF	TGTGCCACCAGCAGAGGTCGAAGGAACACCGGGGAGCTGTTTTTT	TRBV15	TRBJ2-2	NA	NA
CASSLGSGGEAFF	TGTGCCAGCAGCTTGGGATCGGGCGGTGAAGCTTTCTTT	TRBV5-5	TRBJ1-1	few	NA
CASSLAVGGSENTQYF	TGTGCCAGCAGCTTAGCGGTGGGCGGGAGCGAGAATACGCAGTATTTT	TRBV7-2	TRBJ2-3	NA	TRBD2
CASSQDRVGGETQYF	TGCGCCAGCAGCCAAGATCGGGTGGGTGGAGAGACCCAGTACTTC	TRBV4-3	TRBJ2-5	NA	NA
CASSWTGGEKLFF	TGTGCCAGCAGTTGGACAGGGGGCGAAAAACTGTTTTTT	TRBV12-3/TRBV12-4	TRBJ1-4	NA	TRBD1
CASSLVGSGELFF	TGTGCCAGCAGCCTAGTGGGGTCCGGGGAGCTGTTTTTT	TRBV27	TRBJ2-2	NA	NA
CASSWTGDNEQFF	TGTGCCAGCAGCTGGACAGGGGATAATGAGCAGTTCTTC	TRBV12-3/TRBV12-4	TRBJ2-1	few	TRBD1
CASSLIAGGPTDTQYF	TGTGCCAGCAGCTTAATAGCGGGGGGGCCCACAGATACGCAGTATTTT	TRBV7-3	TRBJ2-3	few	TRBD2
CASSILQGEDTQYF	TGTGCCAGCAGCATCCTACAGGGTGAAGATACGCAGTATTTT	TRBV7-2	TRBJ2-3	NA	NA
CASSQEWLGADTQYF	TGCGCCAGCAGCCAAGAATGGCTAGGTGCAGATACGCAGTATTTT	TRBV4-3	TRBJ2-3	NA	NA
CASSIGQGQMETQYF	TGTGCCAGCAGCATCGGACAGGGACAAATGGAGACCCAGTACTTC	TRBV7-9	TRBJ2-5	NA	TRBD1
CSVADRDRGQKEQFF	TGCAGCGTTGCAGACCGGGACAGGGGGCAAAAGGAGCAGTTCTTC	TRBV29-1	TRBJ2-1	many	TRBD1
CSVEDQDRPYEQYF	TGCAGCGTTGAAGATCAGGACAGGCCCTACGAGCAGTACTTC	TRBV29-1	TRBJ2-7	NA	TRBD1